This T cell receptor beta chain was sequenced for a study of Graves' ophthalmopathy and Graves' hyperthyroidism. Study in general: Pretreatment peripheral blood was obtained at initial diagnosis.

RNA transcripts were the template, and TCR beta CDR3 regions were amplified from them. HTBI primers served in a first-round RT-PCR, which a second-round multiplex PCR followed. TCRdb independently ran MiXCR on the multiplex PCR reads; one entry per CDR3 protein. The table lists a few hundred thousand distinct CDR3 sequences, approximately 18% of them singletons, with 2% to 3% in the top ten. This clonotype has a handful of counts. Antigen unknown. Each hyperthyroidism patient was newly diagnosed, with under 2 months' duration, and aged 18 to 65. Study-wide results and limits: The model forecast ophthalmopathy progression, reaching roughly 64% sensitivity and around 75% specificity. An approximately 80% specificity and 85% to 90% sensitivity were achieved by a 13-signature model that separated ophthalmopathy from stable hyperthyroidism.

The sequenced sample consisted of peripheral blood. The sequence came from an adult woman with stable Graves' hyperthyroidism.

The CDR3, as DNA: TGTGCCAGCAGAGGGCCGGGAGAGTCTTTTCGAGAGACCCAGTACTTC. Its protein product is CASRGPGESFRETQYF. J is TRBJ2-5 and V is TRBV6-2 or TRBV6-3; tentative D call: TRBD2 (6 bases). Deletions cut 6 bases from V and 4 bases from J, with 21 bases between. From germline, CDR1 is MNHEY and CDR2 SVGEGT. This CDR3 comprises 16 residues.